A selection of T cell receptor beta chains follows, all from one sample in a study of cytotoxic CD8 clonotypes in ibrutinib-treated CLL. This table comes from immunoSEQ multiplex PCR, and its TCRdb copy is limited to in-frame clones, with some not included. This sample yields hundreds of thousands of clones, of which 79% are seen a single time; approximately 10% belongs to the top ten. Sequences were derived from PBMCs, sampled after 12 months of ibrutinib treatment. The receptors shown here come from a human donor with chronic lymphocytic leukemia. The CDR3 runs from the conserved cysteine through the conserved F or W. A D gene is named only where the DNA matches it firmly. Rows give clone size only sometimes, using once, few, many, or a class for an expanded clone.

.	TRBV4-1	TRBJ1-1	TRBD1	CASSQGDRNTEAFF	TGCGCCAGCAGCCAAGGGGACAGGAACACTGAAGCTTTCTTT
.	TRBV4-2	TRBJ2-7	TRBD2	CASKGTSGSLGEQYF	TGTGCCAGCAAGGGGACTAGCGGAAGCCTAGGGGAGCAGTACTTC
.	TRBV28	TRBJ1-1	.	CASTRPGMMNTEAFF	TGTGCCAGCACCCGCCCGGGGATGATGAACACTGAAGCTTTCTTT
.	TRBV25-1	TRBJ2-1	TRBD2	CASGGALAGGVYEQFF	TGTGCCAGCGGAGGTGCCCTAGCGGGAGGAGTGTATGAGCAGTTCTTC
.	TRBV5-5	TRBJ1-1	.	CASSYNRDRNTEAFF	TGTGCCAGCAGCTATAATAGGGACCGGAACACTGAAGCTTTCTTT
.	TRBV9	TRBJ1-5	.	CASSIKEGQPQHF	TGTGCCAGCAGCATAAAAGAAGGTCAGCCCCAGCATTTT
.	TRBV6-1	TRBJ1-5	.	CASSELIRPANQPQHF	TGTGCCAGCAGTGAATTGATACGGCCCGCCAATCAGCCCCAGCATTTT
.	TRBV5-4	TRBJ2-5	TRBD2	CASSGTSEGVFRTQYF	TGTGCCAGCAGCGGGACTAGCGAGGGTGTCTTTAGGACCCAGTACTTC
many	TRBV7-7	TRBJ2-2	.	CASSLGQNTGELFF	TGTGCTAGCAGCCTCGGACAGAACACCGGGGAGCTGTTTTTT
few	TRBV7-8	TRBJ1-2	.	CASSLGVGREYGYTF	TGTGCCAGCAGCTTAGGGGTAGGCCGAGAATATGGCTACACCTTC
.	TRBV27	TRBJ2-3	.	CASSYLGSLRTDTQYF	TGTGCCAGCAGTTACCTAGGTTCCCTCCGCACAGATACGCAGTATTTT
.	TRBV19	TRBJ2-7	.	CASSIGQSSYEQYF	TGTGCCAGTAGTATCGGACAGAGCTCCTACGAGCAGTACTTC
.	TRBV2	TRBJ1-5	.	CASSGPLQPQHF	TGTGCCAGCAGTGGTCCTTTACAGCCCCAGCATTTT
.	TRBV18	TRBJ2-1	.	CASSLGGQAEDEQFF	TGTGCCAGCTCGCTTGGGGGACAAGCGGAGGATGAGCAGTTCTTC
.	TRBV18	TRBJ2-2	.	CASSPPQGGTGELFF	TGTGCCAGCTCACCACCGCAGGGAGGTACCGGGGAGCTGTTTTTT
.	TRBV6-1	TRBJ1-5	.	CASRGEWNQPQHF	TGTGCCAGCAGGGGGGAGTGGAATCAGCCCCAGCATTTT
.	TRBV19	TRBJ2-3	.	CASSIFEQSDTQYF	TGTGCCAGTAGTATTTTTGAACAGTCAGATACGCAGTATTTT
once	TRBV5-1	TRBJ1-2	.	CASSSQGTINYGYTF	TGCGCCAGCAGCTCACAGGGCACAATTAACTATGGCTACACCTTC
.	TRBV27	TRBJ2-7	.	CASVGRGAYEQYF	TGTGCCAGCGTGGGGCGGGGTGCCTACGAGCAGTACTTC
.	TRBV23-1	TRBJ1-1	.	CASSPVGVGTEAFF	TGCGCCAGCAGCCCGGTGGGGGTAGGCACTGAAGCTTTCTTT
.	TRBV5-5	TRBJ1-2	.	CASSLYQPLTNYGYTF	TGTGCCAGCAGCTTGTACCAACCACTCACAAACTATGGCTACACCTTC
.	TRBV27	TRBJ1-5	.	CASSLFGSFNQPQHF	TGTGCCAGCAGTTTATTCGGGTCCTTCAATCAGCCCCAGCATTTT
.	TRBV11-2	TRBJ1-1	.	CASSLRGTEAFF	TGTGCCAGCAGCTTAAGGGGCACTGAAGCTTTCTTT
.	TRBV13	TRBJ2-7	.	CASSRGPAYEQYF	TGTGCCAGCAGCCGCGGGCCCGCCTACGAGCAGTACTTC
.	TRBV5-5	TRBJ1-1	.	CASSLAGDTEAFF	TGTGCCAGCAGCTTGGCCGGGGACACTGAAGCTTTCTTT
.	TRBV4-2	TRBJ1-2	.	CASSRRSLIEEWGYTF	TGTGCCAGCAGCCGACGGTCCCTTATAGAGGAGTGGGGCTACACCTTC
.	TRBV5-4	TRBJ1-4	.	CASSFRAAANEKLFF	TGTGCCAGCAGCTTTCGAGCTGCGGCTAATGAAAAACTGTTTTTT
.	TRBV6-6	TRBJ2-1	.	CASSLRGVDNEQFF	TGTGCCAGCAGCCTCCGCGGGGTAGACAATGAGCAGTTCTTC
.	TRBV6-6	TRBJ2-7	.	CASSYSNPYEQYF	TGTGCCAGCAGTTACAGCAACCCCTACGAGCAGTACTTC
once	TRBV7-3	TRBJ1-2	TRBD1	CASSFLVVGRTGRGANYGYTF	TGTGCCAGCAGCTTCTTAGTAGTGGGGCGGACAGGGAGGGGTGCTAACTATGGCTACACCTTC
.	TRBV29-1	TRBJ2-2	TRBD1	CSAKGQDPNTGELFF	TGCAGCGCCAAGGGACAGGATCCGAACACCGGGGAGCTGTTTTTT
.	TRBV6-1	TRBJ2-5	.	CASSEDPLGETQYF	TGTGCCAGCAGTGAAGATCCCCTTGGAGAGACCCAGTACTTC
.	TRBV15	TRBJ1-3	TRBD1	CATSNRQGSWSGNTIYF	TGTGCCACCAGCAACAGACAGGGGAGTTGGTCTGGAAACACCATATATTTT
.	TRBV10-3	TRBJ1-4	.	CAIGGEKLFF	TGTGCCATCGGGGGTGAAAAACTGTTTTTT
.	TRBV5-6	TRBJ2-5	.	CASSPGLQETQYF	TGTGCCAGCAGCCCGGGACTCCAAGAGACCCAGTACTTC
.	TRBV18	TRBJ2-4	TRBD1	CASSSRQGDIQYF	TGTGCCAGCTCAAGCCGACAGGGAGACATTCAGTACTTC
few	TRBV27	TRBJ1-6	TRBD1	CASSSRTGGQDSPLHF	TGTGCCAGCAGCTCCAGGACAGGGGGTCAGGATTCACCCCTCCACTTT
.	TRBV29-1	TRBJ2-4	.	CSVEDVTANIQYF	TGCAGCGTTGAAGATGTGACAGCAAACATTCAGTACTTC
.	TRBV2	TRBJ1-6	TRBD1	CASSRQGSNSPLHF	TGTGCCAGCAGCAGACAGGGATCGAATTCACCCCTCCACTTT
.	TRBV4-2	TRBJ1-5	.	CASSQGGNQPQHF	TGTGCCAGCAGCCAAGGAGGGAATCAGCCCCAGCATTTT
.	TRBV5-1	TRBJ2-3	TRBD2	CASHTGGGTDTQYF	TGCGCCAGCCACACTGGCGGGGGGACAGATACGCAGTATTTT
.	TRBV5-6	TRBJ2-7	.	CASSILLAASSYEQYF	TGTGCCAGCAGTATTCTCTTAGCGGCTAGCTCCTACGAGCAGTACTTC
once	TRBV9	TRBJ2-1	.	CASSVGGGVSYNEQFF	TGTGCCAGCAGCGTAGGGGGCGGGGTTTCCTACAATGAGCAGTTCTTC
.	TRBV27	TRBJ2-6	.	CASSPGSKANVLTF	TGTGCCAGCAGTCCGGGTTCTAAGGCCAACGTCCTGACTTTC
once	TRBV13	TRBJ1-4	.	CASSRGPPIPLNEKLFF	TGTGCCAGCAGCCGCGGGCCACCCATCCCCCTTAATGAAAAACTGTTTTTT
.	TRBV30	TRBJ2-7	.	CAWRGREATYEQYF	TGTGCCTGGAGGGGTAGGGAAGCAACCTACGAGCAGTACTTC
once	TRBV30	TRBJ1-1	.	CAWTRGSGTEAFF	TGTGCCTGGACTCGGGGAAGTGGCACTGAAGCTTTCTTT
.	TRBV30	TRBJ2-3	.	CAWDGGPGDTQYF	TGTGCCTGGGACGGGGGGCCTGGAGATACGCAGTATTTT
.	TRBV6-1	TRBJ2-7	.	CASSTTGPYEQYF	TGTGCCAGCAGTACGACCGGGCCCTACGAGCAGTACTTC
once	TRBV13	TRBJ2-1	TRBD2	CASSLTGLAGFHGHEQFF	TGTGCCAGCAGCTTAACCGGGCTAGCGGGATTTCATGGGCATGAGCAGTTCTTC
.	TRBV25-1	TRBJ2-2	TRBD2	CATSAGNTGELFF	TGTGCCACCTCAGCGGGAAACACCGGGGAGCTGTTTTTT
.	TRBV27	TRBJ1-1	.	CASSSGSYTEAFF	TGTGCCAGCAGTTCCGGCAGCTACACTGAAGCTTTCTTT
.	TRBV11-2	TRBJ2-1	TRBD1	CASSRGTGAYNEQFF	TGTGCCAGCAGCCGCGGGACAGGGGCCTACAATGAGCAGTTCTTC
.	TRBV10-3	TRBJ2-1	TRBD2	CAISEVTSDVKQFF	TGTGCCATCAGTGAGGTCACTAGCGACGTAAAGCAGTTCTTC
.	TRBV11-2	TRBJ2-3	.	CASSQISNLDTQYF	TGTGCCAGCAGCCAAATCTCAAATTTAGATACGCAGTATTTT
.	TRBV27	TRBJ1-2	TRBD1	CASSLLRGKGGYTF	TGTGCCAGCAGCCTACTCAGGGGGAAAGGTGGCTACACCTTC
.	TRBV30	TRBJ2-2	TRBD2	CACGLAGGLNTGELFF	TGTGCCTGCGGACTAGCGGGGGGGTTGAACACCGGGGAGCTGTTTTTT
.	TRBV25-1	TRBJ2-7	TRBD1	CASSFSPGTGGDEQYF	TGTGCCAGCAGTTTCTCCCCCGGGACAGGGGGCGATGAGCAGTACTTC
once	TRBV11-2	TRBJ2-5	.	CASSLGTEETQYF	TGTGCCAGCAGCTTAGGGACAGAAGAGACCCAGTACTTC
.	TRBV5-4	TRBJ2-7	.	CASSLDRRIDEQYF	TGTGCCAGCAGCTTGGACAGGCGCATCGACGAGCAGTACTTC